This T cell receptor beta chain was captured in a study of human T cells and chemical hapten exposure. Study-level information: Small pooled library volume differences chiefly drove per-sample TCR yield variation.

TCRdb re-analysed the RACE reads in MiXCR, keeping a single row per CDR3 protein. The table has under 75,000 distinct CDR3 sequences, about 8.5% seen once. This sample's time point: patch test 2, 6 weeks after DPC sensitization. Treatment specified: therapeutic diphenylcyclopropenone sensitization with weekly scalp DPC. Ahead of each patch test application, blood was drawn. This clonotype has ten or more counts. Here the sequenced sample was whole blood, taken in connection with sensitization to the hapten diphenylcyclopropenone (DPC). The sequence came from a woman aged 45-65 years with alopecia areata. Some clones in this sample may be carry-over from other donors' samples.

CDR3 sequence: CASSLMAGSSYEQYF. CDR3 DNA sequence: TGTGCCAGCAGTTTAATGGCGGGGAGCTCCTACGAGCAGTACTTC. This chain joins TRBV27 and TRBJ2-7, with a weak D call TRBD2 (6 bases). Trimming pared 2 bases from V and 0 bases from J, leaving 11 bases between. The CDR3 totals 15 residues. CDR1 and CDR2 from the germline V gene are MNHEY and SMNVEV (reference sequence).